This passage covers 7 T cell receptor beta chains from one sample sequenced in a study of blood T cells in healthy people across ages. Alongside a J-beta primer mix, a sample-barcoded 5' primer served in a second PCR lasting 7 to 11 cycles. TCRdb reanalysed the 5' RACE reads using MiXCR and keeps one entry per CDR3 protein. The table lists over 950,000 distinct CDR3 sequences, roughly two fifths of them singletons. Sample: blood. These receptors originate from a man aged 18 to 30 in good health.

This rearrangement joins TRBV20-1 to TRBJ2-1; 10 bases map to TRBD2. The V and J ends lost 3 bases and 3 bases, in that order; junction bases with no gene match: 11. The CDR3 consists of 17 residues. Germline CDR1 and CDR2: DFQATT and SNEGSKA (reference sequence). In DNA, the CDR3 is TGCAGTGCTAGTGGGCTAGCGGGGGCCTCCGGCTACAATGAGCAGTTCTTC. It yields the protein CSASGLAGASGYNEQFF.

About this clonotype itself: This sequence may be a read error, since a much larger clone differs from it by one base. The V gene is TRBV11-2, the J gene TRBJ1-2; no clear D gene. The germline V gene has CDR1 SGHAT and CDR2 FQNNGV. This CDR3 is built from 14 residues. V was clipped by 5 bases and J by 0 bases, with 10 bases between them. This CDR3 is CASSHTTSNYGYTF. In DNA, the CDR3 is TGTGCCAGCAGCCATACGACATCTAACTATGGCTACACCTTC.

The chain joins TRBV27 to TRBJ2-1; D is unresolved. The germline gives CDR1 MNHEY, CDR2 SMNVEV (reference sequence). The length of the CDR3 is 17 residues. Trimming stripped 0 bases from V and 0 bases from J, with 12 bases between. The CDR3: CASSLSRFSSSYNEQFF. The CDR3 coding sequence is TGTGCCAGCAGTTTATCCCGCTTCTCGAGCTCCTACAATGAGCAGTTCTTC.

The chain is built from TRBV20-1 and TRBJ2-2, with 12 bases that match TRBD2. The CDR3 is 14 residues long. V was clipped by 3 bases and J by 5 bases; unmatched bases: 1. Looked up from germline, CDR1 is DFQATT and CDR2 is SNEGSKA (reference sequence). This CDR3 reads CSARLAGGTGELFF. The CDR3, as DNA: TGCAGTGCTAGGCTAGCGGGGGGGACCGGGGAGCTGTTTTTT.

The rearrangement links TRBV12-3 or TRBV12-4 to TRBJ2-1; 7 bases agree with TRBD2. TRBJ2-7 explains the end of the DNA better; the J call may be wrong. CDR3 size: 15 residues. CDR3 protein: CASSFGGSSYNEQYF. The CDR3 DNA reads TGTGCCAGCAGTTTCGGGGGGAGCTCCTACAATGAGCAGTACTTC.

The V gene is TRBV15, the J gene TRBJ2-2; D is unclear. The ends were cut back, 6 bases at V and 3 bases at J, with 17 bases in the middle. This CDR3 has 16 residues. The germline V gene has CDR1 LNHNV and CDR2 YYDKDF (reference sequence). The CDR3 DNA is TGTGCCACCAGTTCAAGAGGTCTAGGAGACACCGGGGAGCTGTTTTTT. Its translation is CATSSRGLGDTGELFF.

The V gene is TRBV6-5, the J gene TRBJ2-3, with 9 bases that match TRBD1. Trimming at V came to 5 bases and at J to 0 bases, leaving 6 bases not matched to a gene. Per the germline V gene, CDR1 is MNHEY and CDR2 is SVGAGI. The CDR3 spans 16 residues. The CDR3 protein is CASSRPGQGSTDTQYF. CDR3 DNA: TGTGCCAGCAGTCGACCGGGACAGGGAAGCACAGATACGCAGTATTTT.